These 18 T cell receptor beta chains came from one sample sequenced in a study of T cells in Graves' hyperthyroidism and ophthalmopathy. RNA transcripts gave rise to amplified TCR beta CDR3 regions. The TCR CDR3 was amplified in a first-round RT-PCR using the HTBI primer set. One entry per CDR3 protein, called by TCRdb with MiXCR from the multiplex PCR reads. The sample has around 800,000 distinct CDR3 sequences, 35% to 45% seen once; the top ten hold approximately 10%. Sequencing was done on a sample of blood. These receptors all stem from a man aged 18-30 years with Graves' hyperthyroidism.

The sample holds many counts of this clonotype. The rearrangement links TRBV7-2 to TRBJ1-2; D is possibly TRBD1 (5 bases). This CDR3 region has 14 residues. Germline lookup yields CDR1 SGHTA and CDR2 FQGNSA. The V end was cut by 3 bases, the J end by 2 bases, with 10 bases between. The CDR3 loop is CASSLGPINYGYTF. The DNA of the CDR3 is TGTGCCAGCAGCTTGGGACCGATCAACTATGGCTACACCTTC.

The rearrangement uses TRBV7-6 and TRBJ2-5; weak D call: TRBD2 (5 bases). This CDR3 is built from 12 residues. The germline CDR1 and CDR2 sequences are SGHVS and FNYEAQ. V lost 5 bases and J 9 bases, leaving 13 bases between the germline ends. The CDR3 DNA sequence: TGTGCCAGCAGCCAAGCGGACGGGGCCCAGTACTTC. This sequence encodes CASSQADGAQYF.

This clonotype occurred a few times. This chain links TRBV19 with TRBJ2-7; D is uncertain. The V end lost 5 bases, the J end lost 0 bases, and 20 bases lay between the germline ends. The germline V gene has CDR1 LNHDA and CDR2 SQIVND (reference sequence). The CDR3 sequence is 17 residues long. The CDR3 is CASSGESITPSSYEQYF. DNA of the CDR3: TGTGCCAGTAGTGGGGAAAGTATCACCCCGAGCTCCTACGAGCAGTACTTC.

The V gene is TRBV7-9, the J gene TRBJ1-6, with D maybe TRBD1 (5 bases). This CDR3 is 15 amino acids long. Germline CDR1 is SEHNR and CDR2 is FQNEAQ (reference sequence). V lost 6 bases to trimming and J lost 7 bases, with 16 bases between them. This CDR3 reads CASSPRAGSNSPLHF. CDR3 DNA: TGTGCCAGCAGTCCTCGGGCAGGGAGCAATTCACCCCTCCACTTT.

Remarks on this clonotype: One junction end disagrees with the germline gene, perhaps due to a read error. This chain connects TRBV6-5 to TRBJ1-1; D call uncertain. CDR1 and CDR2 from the germline V gene are MNHEY and SVGAGI. This CDR3 spans 12 amino acids. In DNA form, the CDR3 reads TGTGCCAGCAGTACCAGGAACACTGAAACTTTCTTT. It yields the protein CASSTRNTETFF.

Points on this clonotype: The germline gene is not matched at one end of the junction; a read error may be the cause. The chain carries TRBV10-3 and TRBJ2-6; no clear D. This CDR3 has 16 residues. Germline-derived CDR1 and CDR2 are ENHRY and SYGVKD. DNA for the CDR3: TGTGCCAGCAGTTACGACTTCCGCTCTGGGGCCAACGTCCTGACTTTC. It encodes CASSYDFRSGANVLTF.

In regard to this clonotype: The CDR3 does not end in the conserved phenylalanine or tryptophan, so this is likely a read error. The V call is TRBV5-1, the J call TRBJ1-1, with TRBD1 as a possible D gene (6 bases). Trimming took 4 bases from V and 1 from J, leaving 20 bases between them. Germline assignment: CDR1 SGHRS and CDR2 YFSETQ. The CDR3 contains 17 residues. The CDR3 spells CASSRRTEVKQNTEAFL. The CDR3 DNA follows: TGCGCCAGCAGCCGAAGGACAGAAGTTAAACAGAACACTGAAGCTTTCCTT.

The gene calls are TRBV2 and TRBJ2-3, with TRBD2 as a possible D gene (5 bases). Per germline, CDR1 SNHLY and CDR2 FYNNEI. The CDR3 contains 13 residues. The ends were cut back, 7 bases at V and 2 bases at J, with 10 bases in the middle. As DNA, the CDR3 is TGTGCCAGCAAGTGGAGGCTCACAGATACGCAGTATTTT. It encodes CASKWRLTDTQYF. Full variable domain (rest looked up from reference TRBV2 and TRBJ2-3): EPEVTQTPSHQVTQMGQEVILRCVPISNHLYFYWYRQILGQKVEFLVSFYNNEISEKSEIFDDQFSVERPDGSNFTLKIRSTKLEDSAMYFCASKWRLTDTQYFGPGTRLTVL.

This clonotype was seen many times. V is TRBV7-9 and J is TRBJ1-5; D may be TRBD1 (6 bases). Trimming cost V 4 bases and J 3 bases, with 13 bases left between them. This CDR3 has 15 amino acids. CDR1 is SEHNR and CDR2 is FQNEAQ in the germline V gene (reference sequence). The CDR3 region is CASSSGDRSNQPQHF. Here the CDR3 DNA reads TGTGCCAGCAGCTCCGGTGACAGGTCCAATCAGCCCCAGCATTTT.

This clonotype showed up many times. The chain carries TRBV25-1 and TRBJ1-1; D gene ambiguous. The CDR3 is 15 amino acids. Germline loops: CDR1 MGHDK, CDR2 SYGVNS. V was clipped by 1 base and J by 4 bases, with 13 bases between them. The CDR3 DNA sequence: TGTGCCAGCAGTGAATCTACTTTCTGGGGCACTGAAGCTTTCTTT. Protein sequence: CASSESTFWGTEAFF.

This clonotype was observed a handful of times. V is TRBV7-9 and J is TRBJ1-2; D unclear. Germline V gene sequence: CDR1 SEHNR, CDR2 FQNEAQ (reference sequence). V was cut by 5 bases and J by 5 bases, with 12 bases left in between. This CDR3 contains 13 residues. CDR3 loop: CASSPETVYGYTF. The CDR3 region has the DNA TGTGCCAGCAGCCCCGAGACCGTTTATGGCTACACCTTC.

This chain uses TRBV27 with TRBJ1-1; 8 bases are shared with TRBD1. Germline CDR1 reads MNHEY; CDR2 reads SMNVEV (reference sequence). The length of the CDR3 is 13 residues. V shed 8 bases, J shed 10 bases, and the junction held 12 bases outside the gene matches. Here the CDR3 DNA reads TGTGCCAGCTCCCTGGGCAGGGGGCGGAGAGCTTTCTTT. Translated, it gives CASSLGRGRRAFF.

This sequence joins TRBV12-5 and TRBJ2-7; unclear D gene. This CDR3 spans 15 amino acids. Trimming cost V 3 bases and J 0 bases, with 12 bases left between them. Germline V gene lookup returns CDR1 LGHNT and CDR2 FRNRAP. CDR3 sequence reads: CASGFHSRSSYEQYF. Here the CDR3 DNA reads TGTGCTAGTGGTTTCCACAGTAGGAGCTCCTACGAGCAGTACTTC.

This clonotype showed up just once. One junction end does not reproduce the germline sequence, and a read error may be involved. The gene calls are TRBV10-3 and TRBJ2-2; 7 positions agree with TRBD1. This CDR3 has 14 residues. Germline CDR1 ENHRY, CDR2 SYGVKD. The CDR3 nucleotides are TGTGCCAGCAGTGGGACAGAGGGCCCCGGGGAGCTGTTTTTT. This gives the protein CASSGTEGPGELFF.

The V gene is TRBV5-1, the J gene TRBJ2-7; no clear D gene. Germline V CDR1 and CDR2: SGHRS, YFSETQ. V shed 2 bases and J shed 3 bases, with 9 bases lying between them. CDR3 length: 13 amino acids. The CDR3 DNA reads TGCGCCAGCAGCTTCGGGCTAAACTACGAGCAGTACTTC. Amino acids: CASSFGLNYEQYF.

This clonotype has more than one count but fewer than ten. The gene calls are TRBV6-5 and TRBJ2-5, with TRBD2 matching over 12 bases. The CDR3 consists of 13 residues. Germline CDR1 is MNHEY and CDR2 is SVGAGI. V dropped 6 bases and J dropped 4; count of bases not matched to a gene: 0. DNA of the CDR3: TGTGCCAGCAGGACTAGCGGGGGAGAGACCCAGTACTTC. Protein sequence: CASRTSGGETQYF.

This clonotype was picked up a small number of times. The rearrangement uses TRBV29-1 and TRBJ1-5, with a possible D match to TRBD1 (6 bases). The CDR3 covers 15 residues. V gave up 5 bases and J gave up 4 bases, with 18 bases separating them. Germline loops: CDR1 SQVTM, CDR2 ANQGSEA. The DNA of the CDR3 is TGCAGCGTTTCTGGGGGCCCGGTCGGGAATCAGCCCCAGCATTTT. Translating gives CSVSGGPVGNQPQHF.

CDR3 loop: CASSSPGTGETQYF. CDR3 coding DNA: TGTGCCAGCAGCTCCCCTGGGACCGGAGAGACCCAGTACTTC. The chain joins TRBV7-9 to TRBJ2-5; D tentatively reads TRBD1 or TRBD2 (5 bases each). CDR1 is SEHNR and CDR2 is FQNEAQ in the germline V gene (reference sequence). V lost 4 bases to trimming and J lost 4 bases, with 13 bases between them. This CDR3 is 14 amino acids long.